These 11 T cell receptor beta chains originate from one sample sequenced in a study of cytomegalovirus exposure and HLA in healthy donors. The PCR contained 60 Vbeta and 13 Jbeta primers. This table comes from immunoSEQ multiplex PCR, and its TCRdb copy is limited to in-frame clones, with some not included. The sample carries more than 150,000 clones, over 70% recorded once. The material sequenced was PBMCs. The receptors derive from a man aged 45-60 years in good health and CMV-seronegative.

The chain combines TRBV27 with TRBJ1-1, with 7 bases lining up with TRBD1. Per the germline V gene, CDR1 is MNHEY and CDR2 is SMNVEV (reference sequence). The CDR3 sequence is 15 residues long. V dropped 5 bases and J dropped 0; count of bases not matched to a gene: 6. The CDR3 DNA reads TGTGCCAGCAGTCCCGGGACAGAGATGAACACTGAAGCTTTCTTT. Translated, it gives CASSPGTEMNTEAFF.

The V gene is TRBV6-1, the J gene TRBJ1-5, with D perhaps TRBD1 (5 bases). Trimming left V 5 bases short and J 7 bases short, with 12 bases between. Germline CDR1 and CDR2: MNHNS and SASEGT. CDR3 length: 13 residues. The CDR3 protein is CASSPGGKQPQHF. CDR3 DNA sequence: TGTGCCAGCAGTCCCGGGGGGAAGCAGCCCCAGCATTTT.

The V gene is TRBV6-5, the J gene TRBJ1-2, with D uncertain. The CDR3 covers 13 residues. Germline lookup yields CDR1 MNHEY and CDR2 SVGAGI. V lost 6 bases and J 7 bases, leaving 15 bases between the germline ends. For the CDR3, the DNA is TGTGCCAGCAGCCTTGACTCTACTGCTGGCTACACCTTC. This sequence encodes CASSLDSTAGYTF.

The chain employs TRBV5-1 and TRBJ1-1; 11 bases are shared with TRBD1. V shed 2 bases and J 4 bases; nucleotides not matched to a gene: 1. Germline assignment: CDR1 SGHRS and CDR2 YFSETQ. This CDR3 is 14 amino acids long. The CDR3 is CASSLGTGGTEAFF. The DNA of the CDR3 is TGCGCCAGCAGCTTAGGGACAGGGGGCACTGAAGCTTTCTTT.

There are a few counts of this clone. The chain is built from TRBV28 and TRBJ2-7; 7 nucleotides line up with TRBD1. The CDR3 runs 14 residues. Germline lookup yields CDR1 MDHEN and CDR2 SYDVKM. The trim removed 4 bases at V and 2 bases at J, leaving 5 bases unmatched. CDR3 amino acids: CASSYQGVAYEQYF. The CDR3, as DNA: TGTGCCAGCAGTTACCAGGGGGTTGCCTACGAGCAGTACTTC.

The chain uses TRBV19 and TRBJ1-3; D not certain. Trimming pared 7 bases from V and 2 bases from J, leaving 12 bases between. The germline CDR1 and CDR2 sequences are LNHDA and SQIVND (reference sequence). CDR3 length: 14 residues. As DNA, the CDR3 is TGTGCCAGTACTCTCCAGTCGCCTGGAAACACCATATATTTT. This gives the protein CASTLQSPGNTIYF.

The rearrangement uses TRBV10-3 and TRBJ1-2; 11 bases agree with TRBD1. Germline CDR1 ENHRY, CDR2 SYGVKD. CDR3 length equals 14 residues. V gave up 7 bases and J gave up 4 bases; unmatched junction bases: 5. CDR3 sequence (DNA): TGTGCCATCATGAGGGACAGGGGGACCTATGGCTACACCTTC. The encoded protein is CAIMRDRGTYGYTF.

The chain joins TRBV13 to TRBJ1-3; D may be TRBD1 (6 bases). Trimming removed 5 bases at V and 4 bases at J, with 9 bases between. The CDR3 length is 13 residues. The germline V gene has CDR1 PRHDT and CDR2 FYEKMQ (reference sequence). The CDR3 nucleotides read TGTGCCAGCAGCGCGGACAGAGGAAACACCATATATTTT. This translates into CASSADRGNTIYF. Combining the CDR3 with reference TRBV13 and TRBJ1-3 gives the whole variable domain AAGVIQSPRHLIKEKRETATLKCYPIPRHDTVYWYQQGPGQDPQFLISFYEKMQSDKGSIPDRFSAQQFSDYHSELNMSSLELGDSALYFCASSADRGNTIYFGEGSWLTVV.

This rearrangement joins TRBV13 to TRBJ1-6; 8 nucleotides match TRBD1. V shed 7 bases, J shed 8 bases, and the junction held 10 bases outside the gene matches. CDR3 length equals 15 residues. Germline V gene lookup returns CDR1 PRHDT and CDR2 FYEKMQ (reference sequence). CDR3 nucleotide sequence: TGTGCCAGCAAACTGTTGGCAGGGGGCGATTCACCCCTCCACTTT. Residues: CASKLLAGGDSPLHF.

The V gene is TRBV4-2, the J gene TRBJ1-2; D gene uncertain. This CDR3 comprises 15 residues. V lost 0 bases and J lost 2, with 10 bases in between. CDR1 is LGHNA and CDR2 is YNFKEQ in the germline V gene. CDR3 in amino acids: CASSQDLRENYGYTF. The CDR3 coding sequence is TGTGCCAGCAGCCAAGATCTTAGAGAAAACTATGGCTACACCTTC.

The rearrangement uses TRBV19 and TRBJ2-2; the D gene is possibly TRBD1 (5 bases). Trimming removed 3 bases from V and 5 bases from J, with 16 bases in between. Germline CDR1 LNHDA, CDR2 SQIVND (reference sequence). The CDR3 totals 16 residues. The CDR3, as DNA: TGTGCCAGTAGTATTAGGCGCAGGACAAAAACCGGGGAGCTGTTTTTT. It yields the protein CASSIRRRTKTGELFF.